This T cell receptor beta chain originates from a study of CD8 T cells in ankylosing spondylitis. V gave up 1 base and J gave up 6 bases, with 22 bases separating them. The CDR3 is made up of 18 amino acids. The germline gives CDR1 MGHRA, CDR2 YSYEKL. TCRdb re-called the 5' RACE reads with MiXCR, one entry per CDR3 protein. The sample shows approximately 250,000 distinct CDR3 sequences, around 25% of them seen only once. The sample holds many counts of this clonotype. The sequencing sample was made of blood, either unsorted or a sorted T cell fraction (not recorded which). The clonotype was recovered from a male donor with ankylosing spondylitis or in good health (not recorded which). V is TRBV4-1 and J is TRBJ2-1, with D tentatively TRBD1 (5 bases). The CDR3 coding sequence is TGCGCCAGCAGCCAAGTCTGGACCGGGCCTAGTAGGGGCAATGAGCAGTTCTTC. Its protein product is CASSQVWTGPSRGNEQFF.